These T cell receptor beta chains were read from a single sample in a study of blood T cell repertoires in COVID-19. The table came from immunoSEQ multiplex PCR; TCRdb's copy has only in-frame clones and leaves some out. The sample has 180,000 or so clones; roughly 86% are singletons. The source material was peripheral blood. These receptors were taken from a man between 18 and 35 years old with acute or convalescent COVID-19. Each CDR3 is given with its conserved first and last residue. The D gene is left open where the match is weak. Not every row has a clone size; where given, it reads once, few, many or a size class.

j_call v_call d_call cdr3_length clone_size cdr3_nt cdr3_aa
TRBJ1-2 TRBV30 TRBD1 16 - TGTGCCTGGAGCCACGTGGGGACAGGGGGAAACTATGGCTACACCTTC CAWSHVGTGGNYGYTF
TRBJ2-2 TRBV10-1 TRBD2 19 - TGCGCCAGCAGTCCCAGTGCCGGGACTAGCGGGGGGCACACCGGGGAGCTGTTTTTT CASSPSAGTSGGHTGELFF
TRBJ2-1 TRBV9 TRBD2 16 - TGTGCCAGCAGCGCGCAAACTAGCGGGGGCAGGGATGAGCAGTTCTTC CASSAQTSGGRDEQFF
TRBJ1-1 TRBV6-6 TRBD1 12 - TGTGCCACGGGGACAGTGAACACTGAAGCTTTCTTT CATGTVNTEAFF
TRBJ2-1 TRBV7-8 - 14 - TGTGCCAGCAGCTTAGAGCCCGATGCGAATGAGCAGTTCTTC CASSLEPDANEQFF
TRBJ2-3 TRBV28 - 13 - TGTGCCAGCAGTTCTCAGGGGCGTAGTACGCAGTATTTT CASSSQGRSTQYF
TRBJ1-2 TRBV28 - 14 - TGTGCCAGCAGTTTGAGTCAAGGGGTGGATGGCTACACCTTC CASSLSQGVDGYTF
TRBJ2-5 TRBV6-5 TRBD2 15 - TGTGCCAGCAGGGCACGATCGGGGGGGCCGCAGACCCAGTACTTC CASRARSGGPQTQYF
TRBJ2-1 TRBV11-2 TRBD2 15 - TGTGCCAGCAGCTTATCCAGCGGGGGGGCTAGGGAGCAGTTCTTC CASSLSSGGAREQFF
TRBJ1-2 TRBV6-4 - 12 once TGTGCCAGCAGTGGTCCAGGGGATGGCTACACCTTC CASSGPGDGYTF
TRBJ1-5 TRBV10-2 TRBD1 15 - TGCGCCAGCAGTATTACAGGGGTTAGCAATCAGCCCCAGCATTTT CASSITGVSNQPQHF
TRBJ1-2 TRBV24-1 TRBD1 14 - TGTGCCACCAGTGGGGCGGACAGGGATTATGGCTACACCTTC CATSGADRDYGYTF
TRBJ1-2 TRBV30 - 12 - TGTGCCTATGAGGACCGGGGCTATGGCTACACCTTC CAYEDRGYGYTF
TRBJ2-3 TRBV3-1/TRBV3-2 TRBD2 21 - TGTGCCAGCAGCCAAGATCAAGGACTAGCGGGGGGACTAATAAGCACAGATACGCAGTATTTT CASSQDQGLAGGLISTDTQYF
TRBJ2-7 TRBV3-1/TRBV3-2 - 13 few TGTGCCAGCAGCCGCGGCCCCACGGCCGAGCAGTACTTC CASSRGPTAEQYF
TRBJ1-1 TRBV6-5 TRBD1 14 - TGTGCCAGCAGTTACGGGACAGAGAACACTGAAGCTTTCTTT CASSYGTENTEAFF
TRBJ2-1 TRBV25-1 - 15 - TGTGCCAGCAGTCTGGCGGGGAGCTCCTACAATGAGCAGTTCTTC CASSLAGSSYNEQFF
TRBJ1-1 TRBV30 - 13 - TGTGCCTGGAGTATTGACAGGAACACTGAAGCTTTCTTT CAWSIDRNTEAFF
TRBJ2-7 TRBV11-2 - 16 once TGTGCCAGCAGCTTAGGCATTTTAGCGGATACCTACGAGCAGTACTTC CASSLGILADTYEQYF